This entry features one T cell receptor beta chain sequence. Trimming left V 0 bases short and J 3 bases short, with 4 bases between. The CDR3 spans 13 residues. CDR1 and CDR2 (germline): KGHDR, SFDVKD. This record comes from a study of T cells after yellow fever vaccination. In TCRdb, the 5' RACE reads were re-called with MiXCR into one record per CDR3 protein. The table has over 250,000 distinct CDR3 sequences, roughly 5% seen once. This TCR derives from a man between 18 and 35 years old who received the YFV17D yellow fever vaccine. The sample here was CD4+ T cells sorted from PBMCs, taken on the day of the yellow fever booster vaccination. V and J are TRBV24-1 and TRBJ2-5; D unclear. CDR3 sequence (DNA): TGTGCCACCAGTGATTTGCATGAAGAGACCCAGTACTTC. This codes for CATSDLHEETQYF.